This is a list of T cell receptor beta chains from one sample in a study of blood T cell repertoires in COVID-19. The protocol was immunoSEQ multiplex PCR, while the TCRdb copy is restricted to in-frame clones and leaves out a portion. The sample has approximately 97,000 clones; 75% to 90% are singletons. The sample was peripheral blood. The receptor set was obtained from a human donor in a cohort sampled during active COVID-19. The CDR3 runs from the conserved cysteine through the conserved F or W. A D gene is named only where the DNA matches it firmly. Not every row has a clone size; where given, it reads once, few, many or a size class.

TRBJ2-7,TRBD1,TRBV6-2/TRBV6-3,.,TGTGCCAGCAGTTACTCGTGGACAGGGACCATCGACGAGCAGTACTTC,CASSYSWTGTIDEQYF
TRBJ1-1,.,TRBV5-5,.,TGTGCCAGCAGCTTGCAGAGGCAAAACACTGAAGCTTTCTTT,CASSLQRQNTEAFF
TRBJ1-2,TRBD1,TRBV5-4,.,TGTGCCAGCAGCCCGACAGGGGAGAACTATGGCTACACCTTC,CASSPTGENYGYTF
TRBJ1-5,TRBD1,TRBV9,.,TGTGCCAGCAGCGCGACAGGGGAACTTCAGCCCCAGCATTTT,CASSATGELQPQHF
TRBJ2-2,.,TRBV2,.,TGTGCCAGCAGTGTTTACCAGGACCTTCCCACCTGGACACAACGCACCGGGGAGCTGTTTTTT,CASSVYQDLPTWTQRTGELFF
TRBJ1-1,.,TRBV5-1,.,TGCGCCAGCAGCTTGACAGTGAACACTGAAGCTTTCTTT,CASSLTVNTEAFF
TRBJ2-5,TRBD2,TRBV20-1,.,TGCAGTGCTAGTCTCCTAGCGGGGATAATAAGGGAGACCCAGTACTTC,CSASLLAGIIRETQYF
TRBJ2-5,.,TRBV12-2,few,TGTGCAAGTCGTCATGAGGACAGATGGTACCAAGAGACCCAGTACTTC,CASRHEDRWYQETQYF
TRBJ2-1,.,TRBV27,.,TGTGCCAGCAGTAATCCCTCGGGACTGGGGGTCCGAAACTCCTACAATGAGCAGTTCTTC,CASSNPSGLGVRNSYNEQFF
TRBJ2-2,TRBD1,TRBV7-8,.,TGTGCCAGCAGCCGAGACGGGACAGGGTATAACGGGGAGCTGTTTTTT,CASSRDGTGYNGELFF
TRBJ1-1,TRBD1,TRBV7-2,.,TGTGCCAGCAGCACCGGACAGGGACGAGAAACTGAAGCTTTCTTT,CASSTGQGRETEAFF
TRBJ1-3,TRBD1,TRBV2,.,TGTGCCAGCAGCCAAGACAGGGCTAGAAACACCATATATTTT,CASSQDRARNTIYF
TRBJ2-3,.,TRBV3-1/TRBV3-2,.,TGTGCCAGCAGCCAAGGTCCGGGTGGGTCGCAGGGTACGCAGTATTTT,CASSQGPGGSQGTQYF
TRBJ2-5,TRBD1,TRBV6-6,few,TGTGCCAGCGGGGACAGGCGGGAGACCCAGTACTTC,CASGDRRETQYF
TRBJ2-5,TRBD2,TRBV4-1,.,TGCGCCAGCAGCCTGAGAGCCGGACTAGCGGGCGGAGTGACCCAGTACTTC,CASSLRAGLAGGVTQYF
TRBJ2-1,TRBD2,TRBV6-7,once,TGTGCCAGCCTCGGACTAGCAGAGCTCTTC,CASLGLAELF
TRBJ2-1,.,TRBV7-2,.,TGTGCCAGCAGCTTAGGCGGGACCCGCAATGAGCAGTTCTTC,CASSLGGTRNEQFF
TRBJ2-6,.,TRBV7-2,.,TGTGCCAGCAGCTTAGCTACTGGGGCCAACGTCCTGACTTTC,CASSLATGANVLTF
TRBJ2-1,.,TRBV5-1,.,TGCGCCAGCAGCTTGGTGTCAGGGGTTAACAATGAGCAGTTCTTC,CASSLVSGVNNEQFF
TRBJ2-5,TRBD2,TRBV6-5,.,TGTGCCAGCAGCAGACTAGCGGGGGGCGGGGAGACCCAGTACTTC,CASSRLAGGGETQYF
TRBJ2-1,TRBD1,TRBV2,.,TGTGCCAGCAGTGCCCAGACAGGGGGCGGTGAGCAGTTCTTC,CASSAQTGGGEQFF
TRBJ1-1,TRBD1,TRBV12-3/TRBV12-4,.,TGTGCCACAGGGGGGTCGGGGAACACTGAAGCTTTCTTT,CATGGSGNTEAFF
TRBJ1-5,.,TRBV20-1,.,TGCAGTGCCAAAGGCCAGGAGCCCCAGCATTTT,CSAKGQEPQHF
TRBJ1-4,TRBD1,TRBV5-4,.,TGTGCCAGCAGTCGAGGGACAGGGAACGAAAAACTGTTTTTT,CASSRGTGNEKLFF